This TCR beta chain was found in a study of shared clonotypes between healthy human individuals. Germline assignment: CDR1 MNHNY and CDR2 SVGAGI (reference sequence). V was trimmed by 2 bases and J by 7 bases, leaving 6 bases between them. The CDR3 consists of 13 residues. The protocol was immunoSEQ multiplex PCR, while the TCRdb copy is restricted to in-frame clones and leaves out a portion. The sample carries some 1 million clones, about 76% recorded once. The sequence derives from a man aged 18 to 29 in good health. The specimen sequenced was memory CD4+ T cells sorted from blood. Subset here: CD45RA-negative fraction. The V and J genes are TRBV6-6 and TRBJ1-6; D is unresolved. The CDR3 DNA sequence: TGTGCCAGCAGTTACGACGGGAATTCACCCCTCCACTTT. It codes for CASSYDGNSPLHF.